This entry lists 22 T cell receptor beta chains sequenced from one sample in a study of human T cells and chemical hapten exposure. The time point here: patch test 2, 6 weeks after DPC sensitization. Treatment in this sample: therapeutic diphenylcyclopropenone sensitization with weekly scalp DPC. TCRdb used MiXCR to reprocess the RACE reads, holding one entry per CDR3 protein. This table has a few hundred thousand distinct CDR3 sequences, roughly 6% appearing once. The sequencing here drew on whole blood, taken in connection with sensitization to the hapten diphenylcyclopropenone (DPC). The receptors here all came from a young woman with alopecia areata. Some clones in this sample may be carry-over from other donors' samples.

V usage is TRBV6-5 and J usage is TRBJ1-1; 9 bases map to TRBD1. The CDR3 totals 13 residues. The trim removed 5 bases at V and 7 bases at J, leaving 5 bases unmatched. The germline CDR1 and CDR2 sequences are MNHEY and SVGAGI. In nucleotides, the CDR3 is TGTGCCAGCAGTATCGGGACAGGGCTTGAAGCTTTCTTT. Translated, it gives CASSIGTGLEAFF.

The rearrangement links TRBV7-2 to TRBJ2-5; D tentatively fits TRBD1 or TRBD2 (5 bases each). Germline CDR1 SGHTA, CDR2 FQGNSA. V was trimmed by 4 bases and J by 2 bases, leaving 11 bases between them. This CDR3 contains 14 residues. The CDR3 region has the DNA TGTGCCAGCAGCTCGCCGGGGCGGCAAGAGACCCAGTACTTC. It yields the protein CASSSPGRQETQYF.

This clonotype occurred a few times. This sequence joins TRBV4-3 and TRBJ2-1, with D maybe TRBD1 (5 bases). The germline CDR1 and CDR2 sequences are LGHNA and YSLEER. V shed 0 bases and J shed 13 bases, with 16 bases lying between them. The CDR3 is made up of 14 amino acids. CDR3 amino acids: CASSQEVERTTQFF. The CDR3 DNA follows: TGCGCCAGCAGCCAAGAGGTCGAACGGACAACCCAGTTCTTC.

This clonotype was seen many times. CDR3 residues: CASNQGDDEKLFF. CDR3 DNA: TGCGCCAGCAACCAGGGTGATGATGAAAAACTGTTTTTT. V and J are TRBV5-1 and TRBJ1-4, with a tentative D call TRBD1 (5 bases). The CDR3 runs 13 residues. The V end was cut by 6 bases, the J end by 6 bases, with 12 bases between. From germline, CDR1 is SGHRS and CDR2 YFSETQ.

The chain links TRBV5-1 to TRBJ1-1, with D possibly matching TRBD1 (5 bases). The CDR3 is 15 residues long. V was clipped by 0 bases and J by 4 bases, with 13 bases between them. The germline V gene encodes CDR1 SGHRS and CDR2 YFSETQ. The CDR3 is CASSLDQGRGTEAFF. The CDR3 DNA is TGCGCCAGCAGCTTGGATCAGGGACGGGGCACTGAAGCTTTCTTT.

The chain employs TRBV12-3 or TRBV12-4 and TRBJ1-1; tentatively, D is TRBD1 (5 bases). The ends were cut back, 7 bases at V and 5 bases at J, with 14 bases in the middle. The CDR3 runs to 13 residues. The CDR3 bases are TGTGCCAGCATTGACAGCTTTGGAACTGAAGCTTTCTTT. Translated: CASIDSFGTEAFF.

In this sample, this clonotype turned up a few times. The V gene is TRBV6-2 or TRBV6-3, the J gene TRBJ1-5; tentatively, D is TRBD1 (5 bases). The V and J ends lost 0 bases and 3 bases respectively, with 15 bases between them. Germline V gives CDR1 MNHEY, CDR2 SVGEGT. The CDR3 sequence is 17 residues long. The CDR3 spells CASSYSAIWGDNQPQHF. CDR3 nucleotide sequence: TGTGCCAGCAGTTACTCGGCAATCTGGGGGGACAATCAGCCCCAGCATTTT.

The rearrangement uses TRBV25-1 and TRBJ2-2; D remains unclear. Germline V gene data show CDR1 as MGHDK and CDR2 as SYGVNS. The CDR3 contains 14 residues. The V gene lost 7 bases and the J gene lost 2 bases, with 11 bases spanning the gap. CDR3 sequence (DNA): TGTGCCAGCAAGGGTCTTCAAAACACCGGGGAGCTGTTTTTT. Its protein is CASKGLQNTGELFF.

This clonotype was counted a few times. This chain links TRBV7-2 with TRBJ2-2; 7 positions match TRBD1. This CDR3 has 15 residues. The trim removed 7 bases at V and 0 bases at J, leaving 5 bases unmatched. Germline V gene data show CDR1 as SGHTA and CDR2 as FQGNSA. The CDR3: CASIPQGANTGELFF. The CDR3 nucleotides read TGTGCCAGCATCCCCCAGGGGGCGAACACCGGGGAGCTGTTTTTT. Together with reference TRBV7-2 and TRBJ2-2, the CDR3 gives the full variable domain: GAGVSQSPSNKVTEKGKDVELRCDPISGHTALYWYRQSLGQGLEFLIYFQGNSAPDKSGLPSDRFSAERTGGSVSTLTIQRTQQEDSAVYLCASIPQGANTGELFFGEGSRLTVL.

This clonotype has a count of ten or more. V is TRBV28 and J is TRBJ1-2; 7 bases align to TRBD1. Germline V lookup: CDR1 MDHEN, CDR2 SYDVKM. CDR3 length: 15 amino acids. Trimming removed 3 bases from V and 0 bases from J; junction bases left unmatched: 4. DNA for the CDR3: TGTGCCAGCAGTTTTGGACAGGACCCTAACTATGGCTACACCTTC. It specifies CASSFGQDPNYGYTF.

This clonotype was found many times. The V gene is TRBV12-3 or TRBV12-4, the J gene TRBJ2-1, with TRBD2 identical over 14 bases. Trimming cost V 3 bases and J 4 bases; bases outside gene matches: 8. The CDR3 spans 18 residues. The CDR3 DNA reads as TGTGCCAGCAGTTTTCCGACTAGCGGGGGGGCCGCTTACAATGAGCAGTTCTTC. It specifies CASSFPTSGGAAYNEQFF.

This clonotype was counted many times. The chain carries TRBV10-3 and TRBJ1-3; no reliable D call. CDR1 and CDR2 from the germline V gene are ENHRY and SYGVKD. Trimming took off 2 bases at V and 1 base at J, with 15 bases between the two ends. The CDR3 contains 17 residues. Here the CDR3 reads CAISELDGLTSGNTIYF. The CDR3, as DNA: TGTGCCATCAGTGAGCTGGACGGACTAACTTCTGGAAACACCATATATTTT.

The rearrangement links TRBV4-3 to TRBJ1-6; 7 bases fit TRBD1. CDR1 LGHNA and CDR2 YSLEER come from the germline V gene. Losses at the gene ends were 1 base for V and 7 bases for J; bases not matched to a gene: 4. This CDR3 has 15 amino acids. The DNA for the CDR3 is TGCGCCAGCAGCCAAGGTGGAGGGGGCAATTCACCCCTCCACTTT. Its translation is CASSQGGGGNSPLHF.

The sample holds a few counts of this clonotype. The chain is built from TRBV4-1 and TRBJ1-4, with TRBD1 matching 10 bases. V was pared by 1 base and J by 0 bases, with 8 bases of the junction left unmatched. CDR1 is MGHRA and CDR2 is YSYEKL in the germline V gene. This CDR3 is built from 19 residues. The CDR3: CASSQGGTGALATNEKLFF. CDR3 DNA sequence: TGCGCCAGCAGCCAAGGAGGGACAGGGGCCCTTGCAACTAATGAAAAACTGTTTTTT.

CDR3 sequence: CASSYSNRIAVLTF. DNA of the CDR3: TGTGCCAGCAGTTACTCGAACAGGATAGCCGTCCTGACTTTC. This chain joins TRBV6-2 or TRBV6-3 and TRBJ2-6, with D maybe TRBD1 (5 bases). The CDR3 is 14 residues long. The germline V gene encodes CDR1 MNHEY and CDR2 SVGEGT. V was clipped by 0 bases and J by 12 bases, with 12 bases between them.

CDR3 coding DNA: TGTGCCACCGATGGGGGCGACTACGAGCAGTACTTC. It specifies CATDGGDYEQYF. This chain connects TRBV24-1 to TRBJ2-7; the D gene is possibly TRBD1 (6 bases). Germline CDR1 and CDR2: KGHDR and SFDVKD. This CDR3 has 12 residues. V lost 9 bases, J lost 3 bases, and 11 bases lay in between.

This clonotype was counted many times. The V call is TRBV6-5, the J call TRBJ1-6, with D perhaps TRBD1 (5 bases). Germline V gene data show CDR1 as MNHEY and CDR2 as SVGAGI. V was clipped by 6 bases and J by 7 bases, with 19 bases between them. This CDR3 has 16 residues. CDR3 nucleotides: TGTGCCAGCAGCCCTACTGGGGGGACTGGGAATTCACCCCTCCACTTT. Translation: CASSPTGGTGNSPLHF.

The sample holds many counts of this clonotype. The J gene is TRBJ1-6, the V gene TRBV7-2, with 8 bases lining up with TRBD1. Germline-derived CDR1 and CDR2 are SGHTA and FQGNSA. V trimming: 3 bases; J trimming: 13 bases; junction bases outside the gene matches: 8. This CDR3 is 14 amino acids long. The CDR3 nucleotides read TGTGCCAGCAGCTTCGGACAGGGTTGGGCGCCCCTCCACTTT. Its protein product is CASSFGQGWAPLHF.

This clonotype came up a few times. V and J are TRBV29-1 and TRBJ1-1; D uncertain. CDR1 and CDR2 from the germline V gene are SQVTM and ANQGSEA. Trimming stripped 6 bases from V and 0 bases from J, with 11 bases between. This CDR3 is 13 amino acids long. The CDR3: CSVSTGLNTEAFF. The CDR3 nucleotides are TGCAGCGTATCGACGGGATTGAACACTGAAGCTTTCTTT.

This clonotype was counted a few times. This chain joins TRBV10-3 and TRBJ2-2; weak D call: TRBD1 (6 bases). The CDR3 totals 15 residues. Trimming removed 10 bases at V and 5 bases at J, with 20 bases between. CDR1 ENHRY and CDR2 SYGVKD come from the germline V gene. The CDR3 region has the DNA TGTGCCACCAACCAACCCAGGGGTGGGACCGGGGAGCTGTTTTTT. It specifies CATNQPRGGTGELFF.

This clonotype was seen repeatedly, ten times or more. The rearrangement uses TRBV20-1 and TRBJ2-2, with TRBD2 as a possible D gene (6 bases). Germline CDR1 is DFQATT and CDR2 is SNEGSKA (reference sequence). V was clipped by 2 bases and J by 4 bases, with 11 bases between them. The CDR3 is 14 amino acids. The CDR3 DNA reads as TGCAGTGCTAGACATAGCGGTGGCACCGGGGAGCTGTTTTTT. It encodes CSARHSGGTGELFF.

This clonotype was detected ten times or more. This sequence joins TRBV20-1 and TRBJ1-2, with D possibly TRBD1 on 6 matching bases. The CDR3 length is 13 residues. V was cut by 1 base and J by 5 bases, with 11 bases left in between. Germline-derived CDR1 and CDR2 are DFQATT and SNEGSKA (reference sequence). The CDR3 DNA reads TGCAGTGCTAGAGGGACAGTAGGTTATGGCTACACCTTC. Translating it yields CSARGTVGYGYTF.